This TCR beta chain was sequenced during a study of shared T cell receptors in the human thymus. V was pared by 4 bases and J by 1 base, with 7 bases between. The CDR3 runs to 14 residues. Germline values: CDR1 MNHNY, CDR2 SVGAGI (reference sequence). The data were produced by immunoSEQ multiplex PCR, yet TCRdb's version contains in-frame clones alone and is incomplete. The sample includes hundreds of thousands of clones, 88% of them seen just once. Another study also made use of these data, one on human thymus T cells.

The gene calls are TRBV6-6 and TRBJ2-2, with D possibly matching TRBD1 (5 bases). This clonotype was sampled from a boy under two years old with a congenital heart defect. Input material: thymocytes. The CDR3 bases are TGTGCCAGCAGTTCCAGGGTGAACACCGGGGAGCTGTTTTTT. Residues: CASSSRVNTGELFF.